Listed below are T cell receptor beta chains from one sample, sequenced in a study of blood T cell repertoires in COVID-19. The data were produced by immunoSEQ multiplex PCR, yet TCRdb's version contains in-frame clones alone and is incomplete. The top ten clones hold 4.5% to 5.5% of a sample with 55,000 to 85,000 clones, 90% of them seen once. The source material was peripheral blood. The receptors shown here come from a woman under 30 with acute or convalescent COVID-19. The conserved cysteine and the conserved F or W are not part of the CDR3 here.

v_call: TRBV9
j_call: TRBJ2-5
cdr3_aa: ASSVGAGGSQETQY

v_call: TRBV7-6
j_call: TRBJ1-4
cdr3_aa: ASSMGGFDEKLF

v_call: TRBV10-3
j_call: TRBJ2-7
cdr3_aa: AISEAPGIAGSYEQY

v_call: TRBV2
j_call: TRBJ1-5
cdr3_aa: ASSERQGLNQPQH

v_call: TRBV7-9
j_call: TRBJ2-5
cdr3_aa: ASSSVGSGAQETQY

v_call: TRBV3-1/TRBV3-2
j_call: TRBJ1-1
cdr3_aa: ASSQSRTEAF

v_call: TRBV28
j_call: TRBJ1-1
cdr3_aa: ASSLSAGGTEAF

v_call: TRBV28
j_call: TRBJ1-6
cdr3_aa: ASSNYRVDSYNSPLH

v_call: TRBV12-3/TRBV12-4
j_call: TRBJ1-2
cdr3_aa: ASSLTVKGYT

v_call: TRBV7-2
j_call: TRBJ1-3
cdr3_aa: ASSSPQGSFGNTIY

v_call: TRBV30
j_call: TRBJ1-4
cdr3_aa: AWSVSLNEKLF

v_call: TRBV30
j_call: TRBJ2-5
cdr3_aa: AWSEGVAETQY

v_call: TRBV19
j_call: TRBJ1-2
cdr3_aa: ASRRTGNYGYT

v_call: TRBV7-9
j_call: TRBJ2-3
cdr3_aa: ASSLWRQGVPDTQY

v_call: TRBV28
j_call: TRBJ2-5
cdr3_aa: ASSDDRGRETQY

v_call: TRBV3-1/TRBV3-2
j_call: TRBJ1-6
cdr3_aa: ASSQGTGNSPLH

v_call: TRBV2
j_call: TRBJ2-1
cdr3_aa: ASRGGPPEQF

v_call: TRBV7-9
j_call: TRBJ2-1
cdr3_aa: ASSSVDYSVNEQF

v_call: TRBV5-1
j_call: TRBJ1-2
cdr3_aa: ASSSGTGAGYT

v_call: TRBV5-5
j_call: TRBJ2-5
cdr3_aa: ASTDRSGEETQY

v_call: TRBV29-1
j_call: TRBJ1-1
cdr3_aa: SVDRGVEAF

v_call: TRBV30
j_call: TRBJ1-5
cdr3_aa: AVSKGEPQPQH

v_call: TRBV6-6
j_call: TRBJ2-2
cdr3_aa: ASSYTTSGPTGELF

v_call: TRBV7-2
j_call: TRBJ2-1
cdr3_aa: ASSPTGYNEQF

v_call: TRBV7-2
j_call: TRBJ2-5
cdr3_aa: ASSRGTSGGAKFETQY

v_call: TRBV5-1
j_call: TRBJ2-1
cdr3_aa: ASSHGQGSYNEQF

v_call: TRBV2
j_call: TRBJ1-2
cdr3_aa: ASSERTGGFGYT

v_call: TRBV15
j_call: TRBJ1-4
cdr3_aa: ATSKGQGRNEKLF

v_call: TRBV10-2
j_call: TRBJ1-2
cdr3_aa: ASSVDRAYGYT

v_call: TRBV19
j_call: TRBJ2-6
cdr3_aa: ASSMKGQGPVWSGANVLT

v_call: TRBV6-1
j_call: TRBJ1-2
cdr3_aa: ASSEWGGRGWYGYT

v_call: TRBV10-1
j_call: TRBJ2-2
cdr3_aa: ASSPTGRDTGELF

v_call: TRBV5-1
j_call: TRBJ2-1
cdr3_aa: ASGADGDEQF

v_call: TRBV6-5
j_call: TRBJ1-2
cdr3_aa: ASKDRVSSGYT

v_call: TRBV7-9
j_call: TRBJ2-7
cdr3_aa: ASSARQDYEQY

v_call: TRBV5-1
j_call: TRBJ2-5
cdr3_aa: ASSRTGGPQETQY

v_call: TRBV5-1
j_call: TRBJ1-1
cdr3_aa: ASSWNPGQGQFPAKVKDAF

v_call: TRBV11-3
j_call: TRBJ2-7
cdr3_aa: ASSLGDTEVDEQY

v_call: TRBV6-5
j_call: TRBJ2-4
cdr3_aa: ASSEPGKYIQY

v_call: TRBV28
j_call: TRBJ1-2
cdr3_aa: ASSPPKQANNYGYT

v_call: TRBV3-1/TRBV3-2
j_call: TRBJ2-4
cdr3_aa: ASSQDSGSGIQY

v_call: TRBV27
j_call: TRBJ1-4
cdr3_aa: ASSFSRANEKLF

v_call: TRBV28
j_call: TRBJ1-4
cdr3_aa: ASSEPGQGSEKLF

v_call: TRBV5-1
j_call: TRBJ1-2
cdr3_aa: ASSLDRASVNGYT